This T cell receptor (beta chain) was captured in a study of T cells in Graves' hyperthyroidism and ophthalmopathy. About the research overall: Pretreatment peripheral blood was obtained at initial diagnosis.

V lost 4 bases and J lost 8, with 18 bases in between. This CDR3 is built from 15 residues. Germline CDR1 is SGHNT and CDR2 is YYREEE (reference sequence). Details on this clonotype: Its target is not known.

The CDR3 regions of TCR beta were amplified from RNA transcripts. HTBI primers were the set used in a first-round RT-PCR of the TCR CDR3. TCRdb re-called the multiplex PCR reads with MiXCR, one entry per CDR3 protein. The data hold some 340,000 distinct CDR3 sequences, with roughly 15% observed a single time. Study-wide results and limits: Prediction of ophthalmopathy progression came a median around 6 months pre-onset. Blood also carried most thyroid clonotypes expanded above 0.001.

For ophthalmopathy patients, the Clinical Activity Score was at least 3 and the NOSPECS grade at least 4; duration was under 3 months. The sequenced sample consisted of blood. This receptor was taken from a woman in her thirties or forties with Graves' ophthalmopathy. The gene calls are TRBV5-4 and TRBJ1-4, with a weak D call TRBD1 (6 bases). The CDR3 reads CASSPRAGEGEKLFF. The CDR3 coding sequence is TGTGCCAGCAGCCCGAGGGCAGGGGAGGGAGAAAAACTGTTTTTT.